This T cell receptor (beta chain) was recovered during a study of CD8 T cells in ankylosing spondylitis (dated by TCRdb to about 2017). For the study in its entirety: The study set out to find disease-linked TCR variants by profiling T cell receptor beta repertoires in ankylosing spondylitis patients and healthy donors. The whole study cohort included 85 to 120 healthy donors and over 20 ankylosing spondylitis patients. Samples of peripheral blood were taken, and for ankylosing spondylitis patients, synovial fluid was collected as well. What the research found in general, with its limitations: The disease-linked clones were reported to be significantly enriched in matched synovial fluid samples from ankylosing spondylitis patients. The disease-linked clones showed a CD8+ phenotype and occurred at relatively low frequencies in peripheral blood. Blood from ankylosing spondylitis patients appeared to be characterized by a TCR beta motif composed of about eight highly homologous amino acid variants. Some of the motif variants had been reported before in the synovial fluid and blood of reactive arthritis patients, a finding that suggests common disease-initiation mechanisms.

This clonotype was detected a few times. Its antigen has not been determined. No per-base quality is available; no much larger clone lies one base away. CDR1 SGHTA and CDR2 FQGNSA were looked up in the germline V gene. The CDR3 spans 15 residues, from the cysteine through the phenylalanine. Only CDR3 DNA remains: 45 bases, in frame from the first base. The V end loses 4 bases and the J end loses 2 bases, and a stretch of 15 bases separates them. TCRdb records Illumina HiSeq 2500 as the sequencer. TCR beta libraries were prepared by quantitative 5'-RACE with molecular barcodes. Processing in the source paper ran as follows. A new computational method, built on a probabilistic model of VDJ rearrangement, was used to identify disease-linked TCR variants. TCRdb reprocessed the public reads (quality trimming at Q25 with fastp, clone calling with MiXCR) and kept in-frame beta chains. Each CDR3 protein appears once, grouped with its most common genes and DNA. In this record, the V and J calls reflect TCRdb's handling and not the investigators' own analysis. In all, the sample holds some 200,000 distinct CDR3 sequences, and 5.5% to 7.5% of those were seen once. The ten largest clonotypes hold 14% of the sample.

This clonotype was sampled from a male donor with ankylosing spondylitis. The sample was blood, either unsorted or a sorted T cell fraction (not recorded which). Recombination joined TRBV7-2 with TRBJ2-7; the D gene assignment is perhaps TRBD1 or TRBD2, with each matching 5 bases. The DNA sequence follows: TGTGCCAGCAGCTCAGTCGGGACCCACACCTACGAGCAGTACTTC. Its translation reads: CASSSVGTHTYEQYF.